Listed below are T cell receptor beta chains from one sample, sequenced in a study of blood T cell repertoires in COVID-19. The repertoire was sequenced with immunoSEQ multiplex PCR; TCRdb's copy has only in-frame clones and lacks some. This table has under 300,000 clones, about 83% appearing once. The sample consisted of peripheral blood. Receptor source: a man aged 25-45 years who had recovered from COVID-19. CDR3s leave out the opening cysteine and the closing phenylalanine or tryptophan. Clone size, where shown, is once, few, many, or a class for clones that have expanded.

size: -; V: TRBV6-1; CDR3: ASSEEASGGSSRY
size: -; V: TRBV6-5; CDR3: ASSRTGVREKLF
size: -; V: TRBV19; CDR3: ASSIDVRGLGGELF
size: -; V: TRBV28; CDR3: ASSEQPREGYT
size: -; V: TRBV11-2; CDR3: ASSSSGGLYNEQF
size: -; V: TRBV7-2; CDR3: ASSLFSGGWDGYT
size: few; V: TRBV5-4; CDR3: ASSLVRGGRETQY
size: -; V: TRBV5-1; CDR3: ASSLWQGTNTEAF
size: -; V: TRBV7-9; CDR3: ASRGDSDEQF
size: -; V: TRBV5-6; CDR3: ASSKSGRGTQY
size: once; V: TRBV3-1/TRBV3-2; CDR3: ASSPSGGSSSNQPQH
size: -; V: TRBV3-1/TRBV3-2; CDR3: ASSPQSRMSPLH
size: -; V: TRBV19; CDR3: ASSISIREYSNQPQH
size: many; V: TRBV6-5; CDR3: ASSSQGADGYT
size: -; V: TRBV6-4; CDR3: ASSEASGGATDTQY
size: -; V: TRBV29-1; CDR3: SGDRGPSNEQF
size: -; V: TRBV6-5; CDR3: ASTSGQGNSPLH
size: -; V: TRBV27; CDR3: ASSLTGRKDTQY
size: once; V: TRBV9; CDR3: ASSVSQNTGELF
size: -; V: TRBV5-1; CDR3: ASSLEPGSGLEQY
size: -; V: TRBV18; CDR3: ASSLTGTGNPEAF
size: few; V: TRBV3-1/TRBV3-2; CDR3: ASSPRQGALNTEAF
size: -; V: TRBV3-1/TRBV3-2; CDR3: ASRGWEETQY
size: few; V: TRBV7-2; CDR3: ASSLGHGSYEQY
size: -; V: TRBV3-1/TRBV3-2; CDR3: ASSAGWGVAYSTDTQY
size: -; V: TRBV9; CDR3: ASSGGGNTQY
size: -; V: TRBV20-1; CDR3: SASRLAGYNEQF
size: -; V: TRBV3-1/TRBV3-2; CDR3: ASSHSPAQGANGYT
size: -; V: TRBV29-1; CDR3: STGQGGEFYGYT
size: -; V: TRBV4-1; CDR3: ASSQDGTGGLNTEAF
size: -; V: TRBV12-3/TRBV12-4; CDR3: ASSFQGSETQY
size: -; V: TRBV14; CDR3: ASSQDLREQY
size: many; V: TRBV9; CDR3: ASSVVSRAADTQY
size: -; V: TRBV7-8; CDR3: ASSQDRASGTQY
size: -; V: TRBV10-3; CDR3: ATGTSGGAVYNEQF
size: -; V: TRBV9; CDR3: ASSPTSGVSTDTQY
size: -; V: TRBV28; CDR3: ASSLIGNTIY
size: -; V: TRBV2; CDR3: ASSERRKAF
size: -; V: TRBV19; CDR3: ASTRLAGGGGDTQY
size: -; V: TRBV5-8; CDR3: ASSRGVAGHQETQY
size: -; V: TRBV18; CDR3: ASSPTGDRNGYT
size: -; V: TRBV5-1; CDR3: ASSLVQGYEQY
size: -; V: TRBV5-1; CDR3: ASSPRPDTTTEAF
size: -; V: TRBV7-8; CDR3: ASSVGLAGGSYNEQF
size: -; V: TRBV7-8; CDR3: ASRRGLQSSYNSPLH